This T cell receptor beta chain was captured by sequencing in a study of identical twins. TCRdb reanalysed the 5' RACE reads using MiXCR and keeps one entry per CDR3 protein. The data contain 1.5 million to 2 million distinct CDR3 sequences, about 31% of them singletons. Germline-derived CDR1 and CDR2 are MGHRA and YSYEKL. Trimming took off 2 bases at V and 0 bases at J, with 8 bases between the two ends. The CDR3 consists of 15 residues. This clonotype was counted many times. The chain carries TRBV4-1 and TRBJ2-4; a weak D match, TRBD2 (6 bases). This TCR came from a newborn girl in good health. The source material was cord blood. The CDR3 is CASSQLAIAKNIQYF. The CDR3 DNA is TGCGCCAGCAGCCAACTAGCGATAGCCAAAAACATTCAGTACTTC.